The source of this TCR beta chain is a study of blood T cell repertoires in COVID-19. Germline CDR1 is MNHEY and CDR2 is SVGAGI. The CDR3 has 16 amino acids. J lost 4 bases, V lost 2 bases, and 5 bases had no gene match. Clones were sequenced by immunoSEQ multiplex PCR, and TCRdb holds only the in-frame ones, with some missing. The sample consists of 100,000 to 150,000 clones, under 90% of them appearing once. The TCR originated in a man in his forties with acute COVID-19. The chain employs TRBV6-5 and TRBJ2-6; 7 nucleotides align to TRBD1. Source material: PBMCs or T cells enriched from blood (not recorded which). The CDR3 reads CASSYEGATGANVLTF. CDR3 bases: TGTGCCAGCAGTTACGAGGGGGCAACAGGGGCCAACGTCCTGACTTTC.